These T cell receptor beta chains were read from a single sample in a study of shared clonotypes between healthy human individuals. The assay was immunoSEQ multiplex PCR, and TCRdb's table has in-frame clones only and misses some. The table shows 1.5 million to 2.5 million clones, with over 85% occurring only once. Input material: naive CD8+ T cells sorted from blood. Every receptor here comes from a man younger than 35 in good health. The CDR3 runs from the conserved cysteine through the conserved F or W.

>TRBV2|TRBJ2-3
CASSYTDTQYF
>TRBV13|TRBJ2-7
CASSLNGPSYEQYF
>TRBV30|TRBJ2-7
CAWSVSAYEQYF
>TRBV6-5|TRBJ2-2
CASSYGVNGELFF
>TRBV5-1|TRBJ2-7
CASSRPGPDEQYF
>TRBV7-2|TRBJ2-5
CASSAGVYGQETQYF
>TRBV9|TRBJ2-1
CASSTVYNEQFF
>TRBV4-1|TRBJ2-7
CASSQDSLAGGEQYF
>TRBV6-6|TRBJ1-4
CASSYWGSTNEKLFF
>TRBV4-3|TRBJ1-2
CASSQEPLQGQDGYTF
>TRBV4-1|TRBJ2-7
CASSQRDGSYEQYF
>TRBV9|TRBJ1-2
CASSVEQDYGYTF
>TRBV5-4|TRBJ2-3
CASSGGQGRADTQYF
>TRBV6-6|TRBJ2-5
CASRPGVQETQYF
>TRBV7-9|TRBJ2-7
CASSSPTYEQYF